Included here is one TCR beta chain sequence, with context. The antigen remains unidentified. The data are from a study of cytomegalovirus exposure and HLA in healthy donors. Germline assignment: CDR1 LNHDA and CDR2 SQIVND (reference sequence). V was trimmed by 3 bases and J by 2 bases, leaving 10 bases between them. This CDR3 is 14 amino acids long. Nominally healthy donors were sampled, though unrecorded immune exposures were likely. Overall study findings and caveats: An analysis that came later showed most CMV-associated TCR beta chains appearing HLA-restricted. Several of the most significant clusters appeared linked to common viral pathogens, based on a later analysis.

Primers: 60 Vbeta forward and 13 Jbeta reverse. As handled by the study authors: An analysis that came later counted some 85 million unique TCR beta chains, about 10 million shared. The table came from immunoSEQ multiplex PCR; TCRdb's copy has only in-frame clones and leaves some out. Clonal size and the V and J genes are those of that table, whereas D and trimming came from the DNA. This table lists approximately 79,000 clones. The TCR was taken from a man in his forties in good health and CMV-seronegative. The specimen was PBMCs. V and J are TRBV19 and TRBJ1-2; unclear D gene. CDR3 in DNA: TGTGCCAGTAGTATCCGACCGGGAAACTATGGCTACACCTTC. It is translated as CASSIRPGNYGYTF.